This T cell receptor beta chain was retrieved from a study of T cell responses to AZD1222 COVID-19 vaccine. A remark on this clone: Its antigen remains unidentified.

TCRdb's table, derived via immunoSEQ multiplex PCR, lists solely in-frame clones and lacks some. The table records roughly 150,000 clones, about nine tenths of them present only once. Overall study findings and caveats: Close to half of all spike-specific TCRs reportedly target regions of the variants that are unmutated. Donors were mostly white British, more females; clonal diversity possibly underestimated. Spike was spanned by vaccine-associated CD4 TCRs, with dominance at 160-218 and 743-854.

With 5 bases removed from V and 2 bases from J, the gap between germline ends came to 12 bases. CDR3 size: 14 residues. The germline V gene has CDR1 MDHEN and CDR2 SYDVKM. Sequencing used peripheral blood, obtained on day 0 of AZD1222 vaccination. V gene TRBV28 combines with J gene TRBJ1-2; D is ambiguous. The sequence was obtained from an adult in good health. The CDR3, as DNA: TGTGCCAGCAGTCCATCAGTATGGAACTATGGCTACACCTTC. It specifies CASSPSVWNYGYTF.